This T cell receptor (beta chain) stems from a study of T cells in Graves' hyperthyroidism and ophthalmopathy. Study-level results: The model anticipated ophthalmopathy a median approximately six months pre-onset. Most expanded thyroid clonotypes above 0.001 recurred in blood.

TCR beta CDR3 region amplification was performed from RNA transcripts. First-round RT-PCR with HTBI primers amplified the TCR CDR3 region. A single record per CDR3 protein comes from TCRdb applying MiXCR to the multiplex PCR reads. The sample records over 400,000 distinct CDR3 sequences, over 12% being singletons. CDR1 and CDR2 from the germline V gene are SQVTM and ANQGSEA. With 4 bases clipped from V and 5 bases from J, the junction kept 8 bases outside the gene matches. CDR3 length: 15 residues. It was uncontrolled infection, other autoimmune disease, pregnancy or lactation that excluded patients. This clonotype was seen only a few times. Its antigen is as yet unknown.

Sequencing used blood. The TCR originated in a man aged 18 to 30 with Graves' ophthalmopathy. This rearrangement joins TRBV29-1 to TRBJ2-5; TRBD2 matches at 12 bases. CDR3 amino acids: CSVVFLAGGRETQYF. As DNA, the CDR3 is TGCAGCGTTGTTTTCCTAGCGGGGGGGCGTGAGACCCAGTACTTC.